This is a list of T cell receptor beta chains from one sample in a study of T cell responses to AZD1222 COVID-19 vaccine. Clones were read by immunoSEQ multiplex PCR, and TCRdb kept only the in-frame ones, dropping some. The sample shows 80,000 or so clones, 87% of them seen only once. The sequenced sample was peripheral blood, obtained on day 0 of AZD1222 vaccination. Source of these receptors: an adult in good health. Each CDR3 is given with its conserved first and last residue. Fields, in order: V gene, J gene, D gene, CDR3 protein, CDR3 DNA. A D gene is named only where the DNA matches it firmly.

>TRBV29-1|TRBJ2-7|TRBD2
CSVSTTSPIYEQYF
TGCAGCGTTTCCACGACTAGCCCGATCTACGAGCAGTACTTC
>TRBV7-2|TRBJ2-1|TRBD2
CASSFGGSGRDRNEQFF
TGTGCCAGCAGCTTTGGCGGCAGCGGGAGGGATCGCAATGAGCAGTTCTTC
>TRBV12-3/TRBV12-4|TRBJ1-1|-
CASFPGVYTEAFF
TGTGCCAGTTTCCCCGGGGTGTACACTGAAGCTTTCTTT
>TRBV18|TRBJ1-6|-
CASSPGINLNSPLHF
TGTGCCAGCTCACCAGGAATAAACTTGAATTCACCCCTCCACTTT
>TRBV2|TRBJ2-1|-
CASSGQGSYNEQFF
TGTGCCAGCAGTGGGCAGGGATCCTACAATGAGCAGTTCTTC
>TRBV6-1|TRBJ1-5|-
CASSAPPGGGSHSNQPQHF
TGTGCCAGCAGTGCTCCCCCGGGCGGGGGGAGTCATAGCAATCAGCCCCAGCATTTT
>TRBV5-5|TRBJ1-4|TRBD1
CASSTWDRDEKLFF
TGTGCCAGCAGCACTTGGGACAGGGATGAAAAACTGTTTTTT
>TRBV12-5|TRBJ1-1|-
CASGKSGNPEAFF
TGTGCTAGTGGTAAAAGCGGGAACCCTGAAGCTTTCTTT
>TRBV5-1|TRBJ1-4|TRBD1
CASSTRTGGYEKLFF
TGCGCCAGCAGCACTCGGACAGGGGGCTATGAAAAACTGTTTTTT
>TRBV20-1|TRBJ2-5|-
CSASDETQYF
TGCAGTGCTTCGGATGAGACCCAGTACTTC
>TRBV19|TRBJ1-2|TRBD1
CASRARDRGLSYGYTF
TGTGCCAGTAGAGCCAGGGACAGGGGGCTGTCCTATGGCTACACCTTC
>TRBV27|TRBJ1-1|TRBD1
CASSLDRDRQEAFF
TGTGCCAGCAGTTTAGACAGGGACCGGCAGGAAGCTTTCTTT
>TRBV5-4|TRBJ2-7|-
CASSRPGTADYEQYF
TGTGCCAGCAGCCGCCCCGGGACCGCGGACTACGAGCAGTACTTC
>TRBV18|TRBJ1-3|TRBD1
CASSLGQGSANTIYF
TGTGCCAGCTCACTGGGACAGGGTTCTGCAAACACCATATATTTT
>TRBV14|TRBJ1-1|-
CASSQDIGGNTEAFF
TGTGCCAGCAGCCAAGATATTGGGGGGAACACTGAAGCTTTCTTT
>TRBV27|TRBJ2-7|-
CASSLSLVSYEQYF
TGTGCCAGCAGTTTGTCACTAGTCTCGTACGAGCAGTACTTC
>TRBV30|TRBJ1-3|-
CAWSVLGNTIYF
TGTGCCTGGAGTGTTTTGGGGAACACCATATATTTT
>TRBV18|TRBJ2-7|-
CASSPGGSSWEQYF
TGTGCCAGCTCACCAGGTGGGAGCTCGTGGGAGCAGTACTTC
>TRBV9|TRBJ1-2|-
CASSAPGARTDGYTF
TGTGCCAGCAGCGCTCCGGGAGCCAGAACGGATGGCTACACCTTC
>TRBV13|TRBJ1-1|-
CASWDGGNTEAFF
TGTGCCAGCTGGGATGGGGGGAACACTGAAGCTTTCTTT
>TRBV2|TRBJ1-5|-
CASSPGTAINQPQHF
TGTGCCAGCAGTCCCGGGACCGCGATTAATCAGCCCCAGCATTTT
>TRBV6-5|TRBJ2-7|TRBD1
CASRPDRGVGEQYF
TGTGCCAGCAGACCGGACAGGGGAGTTGGCGAGCAGTACTTC